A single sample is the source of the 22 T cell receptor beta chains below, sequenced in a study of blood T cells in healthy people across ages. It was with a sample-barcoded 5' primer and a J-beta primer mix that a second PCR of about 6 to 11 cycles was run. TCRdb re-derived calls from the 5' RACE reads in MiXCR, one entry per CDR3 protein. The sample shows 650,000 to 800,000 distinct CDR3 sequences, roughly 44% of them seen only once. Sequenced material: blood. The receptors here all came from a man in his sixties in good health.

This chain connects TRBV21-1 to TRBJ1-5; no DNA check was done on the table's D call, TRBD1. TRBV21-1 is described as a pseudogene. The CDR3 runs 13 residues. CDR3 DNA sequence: TGTGCCAGCAGCAAAGGGGGGGGTCAGCCCCAGCATTTT. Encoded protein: CASSKGGGQPQHF.

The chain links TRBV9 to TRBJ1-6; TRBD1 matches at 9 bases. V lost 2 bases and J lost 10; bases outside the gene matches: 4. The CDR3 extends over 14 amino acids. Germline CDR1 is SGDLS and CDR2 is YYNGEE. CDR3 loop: CASSVTGQGSPLHF. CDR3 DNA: TGTGCCAGCAGCGTCACGGGACAGGGCTCACCCCTCCACTTT. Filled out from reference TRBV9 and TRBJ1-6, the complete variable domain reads DSGVTQTPKHLITATGQRVTLRCSPRSGDLSVYWYQQSLDQGLQFLIQYYNGEERAKGNILERFSAQQFPDLHSELNLSSLELGDSALYFCASSVTGQGSPLHFGNGTRLTVT.

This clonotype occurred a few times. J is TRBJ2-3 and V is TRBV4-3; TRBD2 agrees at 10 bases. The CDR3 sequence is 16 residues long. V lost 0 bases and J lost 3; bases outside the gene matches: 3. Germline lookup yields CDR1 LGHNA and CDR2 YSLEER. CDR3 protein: CASSQELAGRTDTQYF. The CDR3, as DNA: TGCGCCAGCAGCCAAGAACTAGCGGGGAGGACAGATACGCAGTATTTT.

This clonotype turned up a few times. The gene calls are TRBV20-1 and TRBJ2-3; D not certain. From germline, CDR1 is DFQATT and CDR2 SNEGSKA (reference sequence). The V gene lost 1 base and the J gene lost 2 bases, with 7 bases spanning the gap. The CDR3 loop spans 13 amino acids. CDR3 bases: TGCAGTGCTAGAGCCGGAGCCACAGATACGCAGTATTTT. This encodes CSARAGATDTQYF.

CDR3 DNA: TGTGCCAGCAGCTTCTCTCGGGGGGGCAAATACAATGAGCAGTTCTTC. This sequence encodes CASSFSRGGKYNEQFF. This chain uses TRBV7-2 with TRBJ2-1; 8 positions agree with TRBD2. The CDR3 runs 16 residues. Germline V gene lookup returns CDR1 SGHTA and CDR2 FQGNSA. J was trimmed by 4 bases and V by 3 bases; bases with no gene match: 8.

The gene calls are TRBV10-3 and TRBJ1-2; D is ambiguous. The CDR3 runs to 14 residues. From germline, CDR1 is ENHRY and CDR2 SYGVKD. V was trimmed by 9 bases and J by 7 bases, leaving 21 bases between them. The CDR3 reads CAIKEGAIPSGYTF. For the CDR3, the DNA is TGTGCCATTAAGGAGGGAGCCATCCCTAGTGGCTACACCTTC.

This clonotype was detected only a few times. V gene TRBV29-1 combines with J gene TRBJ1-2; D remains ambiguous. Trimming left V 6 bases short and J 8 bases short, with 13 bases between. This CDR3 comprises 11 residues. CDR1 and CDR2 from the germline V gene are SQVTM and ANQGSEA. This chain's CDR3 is CSVFGSGGYTF. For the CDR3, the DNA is TGCAGCGTCTTTGGTTCAGGCGGCTACACCTTC. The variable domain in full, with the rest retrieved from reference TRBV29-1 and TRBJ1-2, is SAVISQKPSRDICQRGTSLTIQCQVDSQVTMMFWYRQQPGQSLTLIATANQGSEATYESGFVIDKFPISRPNLTFSTLTVSNMSPEDSSIYLCSVFGSGGYTFGSGTRLTVV.

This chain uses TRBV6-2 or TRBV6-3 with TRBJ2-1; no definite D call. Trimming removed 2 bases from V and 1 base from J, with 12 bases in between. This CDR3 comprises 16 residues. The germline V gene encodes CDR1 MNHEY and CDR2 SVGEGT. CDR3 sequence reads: CASSYAAGKSYNEQFF. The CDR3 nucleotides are TGTGCCAGCAGTTACGCGGCAGGAAAGTCCTACAATGAGCAGTTCTTC.

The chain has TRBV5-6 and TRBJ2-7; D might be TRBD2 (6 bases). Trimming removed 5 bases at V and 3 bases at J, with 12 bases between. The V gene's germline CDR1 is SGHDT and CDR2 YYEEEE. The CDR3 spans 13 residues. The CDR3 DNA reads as TGTGCCAGCAGTTCGCGGGGCGGCTACGAGCAGTACTTC. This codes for CASSSRGGYEQYF.

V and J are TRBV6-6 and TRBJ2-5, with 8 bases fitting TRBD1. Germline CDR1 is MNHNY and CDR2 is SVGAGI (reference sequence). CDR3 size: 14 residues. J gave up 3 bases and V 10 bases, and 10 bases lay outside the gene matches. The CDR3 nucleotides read TGTGCCACCTGGACAGGGAGAGGCGAAGAGACCCAGTACTTC. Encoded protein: CATWTGRGEETQYF.

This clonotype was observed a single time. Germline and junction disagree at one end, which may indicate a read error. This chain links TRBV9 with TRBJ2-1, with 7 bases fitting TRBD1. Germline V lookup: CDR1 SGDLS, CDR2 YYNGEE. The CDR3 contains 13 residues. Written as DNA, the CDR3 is TGTGCCAGCAGCGTAGCGACAGGGAGAGAGCGGTTCTTC. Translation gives CASSVATGRERFF. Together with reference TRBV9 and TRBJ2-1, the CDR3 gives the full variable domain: DSGVTQTPKHLITATGQRVTLRCSPRSGDLSVYWYQQSLDQGLQFLIQYYNGEERAKGNILERFSAQQFPDLHSELNLSSLELGDSALYFCASSVATGRERFFGPGTRLTVL.

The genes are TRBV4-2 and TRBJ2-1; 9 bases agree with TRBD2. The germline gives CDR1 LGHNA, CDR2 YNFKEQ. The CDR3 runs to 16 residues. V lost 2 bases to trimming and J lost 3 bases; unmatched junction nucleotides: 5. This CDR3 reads CASSQNLAGSYNEQFF. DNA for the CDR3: TGTGCCAGCAGCCAAAATCTAGCGGGAAGCTACAATGAGCAGTTCTTC.

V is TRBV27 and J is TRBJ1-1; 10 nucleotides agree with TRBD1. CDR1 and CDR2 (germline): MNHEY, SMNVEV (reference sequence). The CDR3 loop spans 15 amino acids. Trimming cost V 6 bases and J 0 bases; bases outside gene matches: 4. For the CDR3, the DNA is TGTGCCAGCAGGAAGACAGGGGGCTTGAACACTGAAGCTTTCTTT. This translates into CASRKTGGLNTEAFF.

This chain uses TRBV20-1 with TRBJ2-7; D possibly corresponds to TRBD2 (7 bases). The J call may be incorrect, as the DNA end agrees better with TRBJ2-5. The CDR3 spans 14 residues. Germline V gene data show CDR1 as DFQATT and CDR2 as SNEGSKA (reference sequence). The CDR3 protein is CSASHGGQQETQYF. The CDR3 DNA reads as TGCAGTGCTAGTCACGGGGGGCAACAAGAGACCCAGTACTTC.

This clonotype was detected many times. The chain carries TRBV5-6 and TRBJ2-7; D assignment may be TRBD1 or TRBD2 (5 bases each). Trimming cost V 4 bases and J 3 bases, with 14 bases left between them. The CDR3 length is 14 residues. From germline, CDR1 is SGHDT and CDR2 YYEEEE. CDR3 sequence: CASSGTGRLYEQYF. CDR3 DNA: TGTGCCAGCAGCGGGACGGGACGGCTCTACGAGCAGTACTTC.

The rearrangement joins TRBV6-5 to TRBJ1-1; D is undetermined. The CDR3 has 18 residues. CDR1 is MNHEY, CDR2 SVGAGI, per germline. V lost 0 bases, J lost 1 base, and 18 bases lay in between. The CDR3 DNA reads TGTGCCAGCAGTTACTCTAACGCCGGGAACGCCTGGAACACTGAAGCTTTCTTT. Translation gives CASSYSNAGNAWNTEAFF.

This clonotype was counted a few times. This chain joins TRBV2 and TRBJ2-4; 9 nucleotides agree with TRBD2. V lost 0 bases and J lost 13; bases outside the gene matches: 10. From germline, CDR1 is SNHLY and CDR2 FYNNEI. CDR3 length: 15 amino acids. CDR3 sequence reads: CASSEASGGRNEQYF. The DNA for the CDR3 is TGTGCCAGCAGTGAAGCTAGCGGGGGACGTAATGAGCAGTACTTC.

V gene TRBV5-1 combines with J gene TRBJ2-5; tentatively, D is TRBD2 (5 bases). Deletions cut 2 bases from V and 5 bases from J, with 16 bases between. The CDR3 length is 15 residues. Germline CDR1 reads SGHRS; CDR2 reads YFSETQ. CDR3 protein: CASSFRSGIGETQYF. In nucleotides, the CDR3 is TGCGCCAGCAGCTTCCGGTCGGGGATTGGTGAGACCCAGTACTTC.

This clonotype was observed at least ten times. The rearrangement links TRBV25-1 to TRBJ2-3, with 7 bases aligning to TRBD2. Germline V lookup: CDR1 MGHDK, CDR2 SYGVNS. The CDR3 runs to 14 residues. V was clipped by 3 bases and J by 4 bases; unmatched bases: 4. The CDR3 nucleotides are TGTGCCAGCAGTGAGGTAGCGGGCGCAGATACGCAGTATTTT. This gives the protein CASSEVAGADTQYF. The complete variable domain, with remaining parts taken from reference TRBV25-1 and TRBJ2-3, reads EADIYQTPRYLVIGTGKKITLECSQTMGHDKMYWYQQDPGMELHLIHYSYGVNSTEKGDLSSESTVSRIRTEHFPLTLESARPSHTSQYLCASSEVAGADTQYFGPGTRLTVL.

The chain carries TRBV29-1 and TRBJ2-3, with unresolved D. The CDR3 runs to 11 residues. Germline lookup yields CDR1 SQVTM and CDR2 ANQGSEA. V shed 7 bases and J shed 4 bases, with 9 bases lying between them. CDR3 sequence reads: CSGWWADTQYF. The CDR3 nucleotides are TGCAGCGGGTGGTGGGCAGATACGCAGTATTTT.

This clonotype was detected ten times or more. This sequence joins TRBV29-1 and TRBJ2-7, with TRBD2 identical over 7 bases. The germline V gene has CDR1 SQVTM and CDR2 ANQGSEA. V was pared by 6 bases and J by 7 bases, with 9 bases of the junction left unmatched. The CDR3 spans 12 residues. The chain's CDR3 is CSVRGEMREQYF. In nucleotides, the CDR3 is TGCAGCGTACGGGGGGAGATGAGGGAGCAGTACTTC.

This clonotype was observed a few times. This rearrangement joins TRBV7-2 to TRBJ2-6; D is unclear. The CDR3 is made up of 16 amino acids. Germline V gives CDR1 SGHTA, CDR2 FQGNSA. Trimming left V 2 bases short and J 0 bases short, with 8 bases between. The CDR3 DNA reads TGTGCCAGCAGCTTATTTTGGAACTCTGGGGCCAACGTCCTGACTTTC. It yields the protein CASSLFWNSGANVLTF. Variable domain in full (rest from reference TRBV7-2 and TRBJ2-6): GAGVSQSPSNKVTEKGKDVELRCDPISGHTALYWYRQSLGQGLEFLIYFQGNSAPDKSGLPSDRFSAERTGGSVSTLTIQRTQQEDSAVYLCASSLFWNSGANVLTFGAGSRLTVL.